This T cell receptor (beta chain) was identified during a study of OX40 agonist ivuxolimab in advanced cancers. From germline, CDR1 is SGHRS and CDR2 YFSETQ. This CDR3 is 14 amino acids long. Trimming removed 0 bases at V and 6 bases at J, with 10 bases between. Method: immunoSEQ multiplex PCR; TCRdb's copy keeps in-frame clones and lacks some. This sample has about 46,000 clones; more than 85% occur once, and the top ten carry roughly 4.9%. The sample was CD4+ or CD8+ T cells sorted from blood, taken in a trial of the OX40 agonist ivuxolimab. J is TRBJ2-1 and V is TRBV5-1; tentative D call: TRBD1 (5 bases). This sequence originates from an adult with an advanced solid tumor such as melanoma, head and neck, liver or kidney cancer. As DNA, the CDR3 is TGCGCCAGCAGCTTGGTTCCTCAGGGCAATGAGCAGTTCTTC. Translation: CASSLVPQGNEQFF.